This TCR beta chain emerged from a study of T cells in localized non-small cell lung cancer (dated by TCRdb to 2019 to 2021). Background for the entire study: T cell repertoires of hundreds of early-stage NSCLC patients were analyzed, with tumors being compared against uninvolved tumor-adjacent lungs. The cohort comprised 200 to 300 treatment-naïve NSCLC patients with resected, localized lung tumors. The mean age of the NSCLC patients was just over 65 years, with 120 to 150 men and 85 to 110 women. General conclusions and limits of the study: Uninvolved tumor-adjacent lung showed the highest T cell clonality, higher than tumor, which suggests more focused antigenic responses in the uninvolved tumor-adjacent lung. Because multi-region tumor sequencing was not done, intratumor heterogeneity could not be ruled out. Longer overall survival was associated with higher T cell density in blood, whereas shorter survival was associated with higher clonality in adjacent lung. Since the design was exploratory, TCR variables were selected using unadjusted p-values with no false-discovery rate correction. A median of 57 of the top 100 tumor clones turned up in the paired uninvolved adjacent lung, and 25 to 35 of those clones also ranked among the top 100 of that same adjacent lung.

The junction shows trimming of 1 base on V and 4 bases on J, plus 15 bases between the germline ends. CDR1 is given as SGHTS and CDR2 as YDEGEE, both from the germline V gene. The CDR3 sequence holds 15 residues, the cysteine and phenylalanine included. Kept here is only the CDR3 DNA, which spans 45 bases and is read in frame from base 1. TCR beta CDR3 regions were sequenced from DNA using the immunoSEQ Assay. The study's processing was this. To compute T cell density, TCR beta template counts were normalized to usable DNA, which was estimated by amplifying housekeeping genes. The preseqR package was used to estimate richness by extrapolating to 400,000 templates for PBMC samples and to 120,000 templates for tissue samples. Clonality was defined as one minus Pielou's evenness. To identify tissue-enriched TCRs, differential abundance testing was run on productive amino-acid clonotypes with a minimum total count of 5 and an alpha of 0.1. Repertoire overlap between compartments was quantified with the Jaccard Index and Morisita Overlap Index. GLIPH clustered TCR beta CDR3s with public tetramer-defined viral CDR3s; viral motifs required at least three viral sequences plus V-gene enrichment. The table comes from immuneACCESS by way of TCRdb, which keeps in-frame sequences with V and J called. Part of the clones is missing from these tables; in studies checked, under half for an unresolved V gene and the rest for unknown reasons. V, J and clone size are those of that table, while D and trimming were read from the DNA. The sample contains around 24,000 clones, 89% of them found a single time. The ten largest clones take up about a fifth of the sample.

At diagnosis, tumor, uninvolved tumor-adjacent lung and peripheral blood were collected and then preserved as a mix of FFPE and fresh-frozen material. For TCR repertoire profiling, the blood samples were analyzed as peripheral blood mononuclear cells. Details on this clone: Its cognate antigen has yet to be identified. No qualities accompany the bases; no much larger clone lies one base away.

The specimen was peripheral blood, collected before any cancer treatment. The sequence links TRBV5-8 to TRBJ2-7; the D gene is unclear. This TCR was recovered from a man between 35 and 75 years old with stage I squamous cell lung carcinoma. This receptor carries the CDR3 CASSLSAGLEYEQYF. The nucleotides are TGTGCCAGCAGCTTGAGTGCAGGTCTGGAGTACGAGCAGTACTTC.